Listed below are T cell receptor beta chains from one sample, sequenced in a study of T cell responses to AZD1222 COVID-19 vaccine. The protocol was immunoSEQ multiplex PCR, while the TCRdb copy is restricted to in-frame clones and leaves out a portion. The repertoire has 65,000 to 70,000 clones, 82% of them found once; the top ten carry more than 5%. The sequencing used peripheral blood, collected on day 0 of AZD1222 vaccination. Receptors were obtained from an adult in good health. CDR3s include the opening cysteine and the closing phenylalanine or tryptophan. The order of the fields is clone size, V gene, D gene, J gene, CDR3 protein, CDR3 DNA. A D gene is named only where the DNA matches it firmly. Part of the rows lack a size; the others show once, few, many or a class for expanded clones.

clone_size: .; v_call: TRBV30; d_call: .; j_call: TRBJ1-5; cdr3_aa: CAWSSTGNQPQHF; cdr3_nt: TGTGCCTGGAGTAGTACAGGCAATCAGCCCCAGCATTTT
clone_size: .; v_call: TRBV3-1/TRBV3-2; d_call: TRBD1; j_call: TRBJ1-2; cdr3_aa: CASSRGQAWGGYTF; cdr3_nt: TGTGCCAGCAGCCGCGGACAGGCCTGGGGTGGCTACACCTTC
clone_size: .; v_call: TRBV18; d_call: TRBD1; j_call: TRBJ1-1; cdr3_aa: CASSPDREDTEAFF; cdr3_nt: TGTGCCAGCTCACCAGACAGGGAAGACACTGAAGCTTTCTTT
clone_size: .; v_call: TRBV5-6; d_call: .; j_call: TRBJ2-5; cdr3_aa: CASSLVYVQGFHF; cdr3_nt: TGTGCCAGCAGCTTGGTATATGTACAGGGTTTCCACTTC
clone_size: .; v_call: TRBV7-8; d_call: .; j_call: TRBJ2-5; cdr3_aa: CASSPPHGTQYF; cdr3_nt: TGTGCCAGCAGCCCACCTCACGGGACCCAGTACTTC
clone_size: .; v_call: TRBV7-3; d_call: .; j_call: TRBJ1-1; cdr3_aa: CASSSGANTEAFF; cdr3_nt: TGTGCCAGCAGCTCCGGGGCCAACACTGAAGCTTTCTTT
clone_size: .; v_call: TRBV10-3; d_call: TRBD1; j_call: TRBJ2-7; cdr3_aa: CAIGPQGSYEQYF; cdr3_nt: TGTGCCATCGGTCCACAGGGGTCCTACGAGCAGTACTTC
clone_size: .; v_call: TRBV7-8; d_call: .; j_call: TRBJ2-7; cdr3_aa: CASSPVGSYEQYF; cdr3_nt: TGTGCCAGCAGCCCCGTTGGTTCCTACGAGCAGTACTTC
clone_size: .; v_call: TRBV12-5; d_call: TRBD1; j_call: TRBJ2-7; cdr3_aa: CASGRGTASYEQYF; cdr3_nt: TGTGCTAGTGGTCGAGGGACAGCCTCCTACGAGCAGTACTTC
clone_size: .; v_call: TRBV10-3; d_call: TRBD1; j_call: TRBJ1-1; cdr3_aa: CAISATGTGGGNTEAFF; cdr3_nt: TGTGCCATCAGTGCGACCGGGACAGGGGGCGGAAACACTGAAGCTTTCTTT
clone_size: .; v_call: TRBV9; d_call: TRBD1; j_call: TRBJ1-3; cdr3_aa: CASSAGDREENTIYF; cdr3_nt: TGTGCCAGCAGCGCTGGGGACAGGGAAGAAAACACCATATATTTT
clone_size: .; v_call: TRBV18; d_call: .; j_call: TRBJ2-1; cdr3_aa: CASSTVANEQFF; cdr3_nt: TGTGCCAGCTCAACCGTGGCAAATGAGCAGTTCTTC
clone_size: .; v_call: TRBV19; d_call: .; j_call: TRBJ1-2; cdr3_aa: CASSIGGVNYGYTF; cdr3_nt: TGTGCCAGTAGTATAGGGGGCGTTAACTATGGCTACACCTTC
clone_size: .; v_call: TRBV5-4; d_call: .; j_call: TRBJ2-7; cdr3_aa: CASSGDNYEQYF; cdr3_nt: TGTGCCAGCAGCGGGGACAACTACGAGCAGTACTTC
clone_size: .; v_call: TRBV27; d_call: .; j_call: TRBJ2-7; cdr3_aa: CASSFSRTGGYEQYF; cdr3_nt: TGTGCCAGCAGTTTCTCTAGGACCGGCGGGTACGAGCAGTACTTC
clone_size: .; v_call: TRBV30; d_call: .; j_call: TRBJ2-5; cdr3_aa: CAWSVGRAGETQYF; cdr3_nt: TGTGCCTGGAGTGTGGGCCGGGCCGGGGAGACCCAGTACTTC
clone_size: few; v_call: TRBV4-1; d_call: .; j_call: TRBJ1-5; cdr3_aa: CASSQRGDSNQPQHF; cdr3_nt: TGCGCCAGCAGCCAACGGGGGGATAGCAATCAGCCCCAGCATTTT
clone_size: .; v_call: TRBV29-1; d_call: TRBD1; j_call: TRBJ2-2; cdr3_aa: CSVWGQGNTGELFF; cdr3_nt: TGCAGCGTTTGGGGACAGGGGAACACCGGGGAGCTGTTTTTT
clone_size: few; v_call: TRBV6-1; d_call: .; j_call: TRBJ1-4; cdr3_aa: CASSEGQINEKLFF; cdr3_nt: TGTGCCAGCAGCGAAGGACAGATTAATGAAAAACTGTTTTTT
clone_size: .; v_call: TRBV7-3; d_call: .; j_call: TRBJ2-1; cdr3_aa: CASSSVNNEQFF; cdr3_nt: TGTGCCAGCAGCTCAGTAAATAATGAGCAGTTCTTC
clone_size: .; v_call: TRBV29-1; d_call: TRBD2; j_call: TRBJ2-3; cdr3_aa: CSGRAMLAGTDTQYF; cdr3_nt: TGCAGCGGACGCGCTATGCTAGCGGGCACAGATACGCAGTATTTT
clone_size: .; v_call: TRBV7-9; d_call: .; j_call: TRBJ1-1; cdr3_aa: CASSLAGHSEAFF; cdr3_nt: TGTGCCAGCAGCTTAGCAGGGCACTCTGAAGCTTTCTTT
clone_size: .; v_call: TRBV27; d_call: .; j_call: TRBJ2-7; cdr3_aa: CASSLFPGHGLPREQYF; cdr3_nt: TGTGCCAGCAGTTTATTCCCGGGGCACGGCCTCCCCCGCGAGCAGTACTTC
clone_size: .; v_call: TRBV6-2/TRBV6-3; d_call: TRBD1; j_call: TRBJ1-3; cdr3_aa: CASSYPNPRHPTGGGDTIYF; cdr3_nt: TGTGCCAGCAGTTATCCTAACCCCCGACATCCGACAGGGGGGGGAGACACCATATATTTT
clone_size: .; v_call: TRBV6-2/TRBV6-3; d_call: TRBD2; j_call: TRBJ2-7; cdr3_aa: CASSLLATSSYEQYF; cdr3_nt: TGTGCCAGCAGTCTACTAGCGACTAGCTCCTACGAGCAGTACTTC
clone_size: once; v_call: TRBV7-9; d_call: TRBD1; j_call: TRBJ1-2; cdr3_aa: CASSRTGSNYGYTF; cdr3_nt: TGTGCCAGCAGCCGGACAGGGTCTAACTATGGCTACACCTTC
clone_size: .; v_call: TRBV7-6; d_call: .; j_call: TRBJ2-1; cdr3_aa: CASSLAGREQFF; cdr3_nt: TGTGCCAGCAGCTTAGCGGGGCGAGAGCAGTTCTTC
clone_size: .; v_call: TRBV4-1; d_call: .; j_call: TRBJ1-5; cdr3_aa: CASSQERAREPQHF; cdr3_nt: TGCGCCAGCAGCCAAGAGAGGGCCCGGGAGCCCCAGCATTTT
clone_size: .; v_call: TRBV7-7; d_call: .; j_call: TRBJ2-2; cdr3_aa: CASSQLGAGELFF; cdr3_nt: TGTGCTAGCAGCCAACTCGGGGCCGGGGAGCTGTTTTTT
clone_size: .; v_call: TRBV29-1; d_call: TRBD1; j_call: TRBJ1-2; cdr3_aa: CSVEGQGDNYGYTF; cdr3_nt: TGCAGCGTTGAGGGACAGGGGGATAACTATGGCTACACCTTC
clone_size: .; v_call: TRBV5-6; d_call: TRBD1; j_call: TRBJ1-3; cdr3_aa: CASSAGTGAGNTIYF; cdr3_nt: TGTGCCAGCAGCGCCGGGACAGGGGCTGGAAACACCATATATTTT
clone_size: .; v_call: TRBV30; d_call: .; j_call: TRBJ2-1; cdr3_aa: CAWMMGTNNEQFF; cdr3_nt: TGTGCCTGGATGATGGGGACCAACAATGAGCAGTTCTTC